The entry below describes one T cell receptor beta chain. What it recognizes is unknown. Unmatched junction bases numbered 2, after V lost 3 bases and J lost 0 bases. Germline lookup yields CDR1 LNHDA and CDR2 SQIVND (reference sequence). The CDR3 has 15 residues. The donors were part of the 120-subject validation cohort, which stood apart from the roughly 700-subject first cohort. These data are taken from a study of cytomegalovirus exposure and HLA in healthy donors. Study-wide results and limits: Confirmation in vitro established that a few CMV-associated chains were specific for CMV antigens. The study flagged around 160 TCR beta chains as cytomegalovirus-associated. With high specificity and sensitivity, the classifier reportedly diagnosed cytomegalovirus status.

Assay used: immunoSEQ multiplex PCR; TCRdb lists only in-frame clones, some missing. The sample lists approximately 200,000 clones, over 65% occurring once. This clonotype originated in a man between 18 and 29 years old in good health and CMV-seropositive. The rearrangement links TRBV19 to TRBJ2-3; 8 bases map to TRBD2. Source material: PBMCs. The CDR3 reads CASSMGTSSTDTQYF. In DNA form, the CDR3 reads TGTGCCAGTAGTATGGGGACTAGTAGCACAGATACGCAGTATTTT.